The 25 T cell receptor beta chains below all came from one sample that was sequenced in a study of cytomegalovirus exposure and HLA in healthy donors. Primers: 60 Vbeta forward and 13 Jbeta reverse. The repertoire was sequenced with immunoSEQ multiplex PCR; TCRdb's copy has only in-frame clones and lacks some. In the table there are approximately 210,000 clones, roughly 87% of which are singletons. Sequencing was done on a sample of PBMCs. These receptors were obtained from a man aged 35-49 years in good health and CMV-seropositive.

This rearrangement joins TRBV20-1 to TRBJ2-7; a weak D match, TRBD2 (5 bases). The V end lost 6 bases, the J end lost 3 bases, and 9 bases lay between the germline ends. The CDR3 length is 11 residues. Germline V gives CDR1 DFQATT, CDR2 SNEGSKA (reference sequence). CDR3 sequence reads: CSARLIYEQYF. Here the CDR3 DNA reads TGCAGTGCCAGACTAATCTACGAGCAGTACTTC.

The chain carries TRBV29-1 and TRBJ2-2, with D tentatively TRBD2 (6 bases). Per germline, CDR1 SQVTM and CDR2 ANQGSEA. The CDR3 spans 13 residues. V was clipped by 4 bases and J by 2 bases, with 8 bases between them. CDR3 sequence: CSVVGGNTGELFF. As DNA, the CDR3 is TGCAGCGTTGTCGGGGGTAACACCGGGGAGCTGTTTTTT.

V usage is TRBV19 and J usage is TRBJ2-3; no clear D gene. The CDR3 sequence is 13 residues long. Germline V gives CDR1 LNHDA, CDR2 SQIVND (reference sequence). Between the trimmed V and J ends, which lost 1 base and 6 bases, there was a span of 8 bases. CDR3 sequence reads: CASSIVSMDTQYF. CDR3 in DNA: TGTGCCAGTAGTATAGTTAGTATGGATACGCAGTATTTT. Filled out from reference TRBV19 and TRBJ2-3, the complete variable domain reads DGGITQSPKYLFRKEGQNVTLSCEQNLNHDAMYWYRQDPGQGLRLIYYSQIVNDFQKGDIAEGYSVSREKKESFPLTVTSAQKNPTAFYLCASSIVSMDTQYFGPGTRLTVL.

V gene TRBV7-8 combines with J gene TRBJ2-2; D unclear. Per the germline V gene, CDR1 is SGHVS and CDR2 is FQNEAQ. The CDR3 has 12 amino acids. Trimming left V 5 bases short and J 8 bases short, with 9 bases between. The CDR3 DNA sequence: TGTGCCAGCAGCCCAGGCCGGGGGGAGCTGTTTTTT. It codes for CASSPGRGELFF.

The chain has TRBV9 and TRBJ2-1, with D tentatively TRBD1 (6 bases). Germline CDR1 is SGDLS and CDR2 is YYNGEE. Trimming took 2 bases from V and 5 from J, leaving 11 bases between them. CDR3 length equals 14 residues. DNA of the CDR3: TGTGCCAGCAGCGTGAGTGGGACAAACAATGAGCAGTTCTTC. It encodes CASSVSGTNNEQFF.

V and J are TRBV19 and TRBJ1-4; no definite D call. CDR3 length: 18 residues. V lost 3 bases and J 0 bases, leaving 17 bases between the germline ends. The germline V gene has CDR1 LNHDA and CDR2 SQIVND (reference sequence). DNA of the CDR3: TGTGCCAGTAGTATGCTAACGGCAGCGATCGCAACTAATGAAAAACTGTTTTTT. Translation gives CASSMLTAAIATNEKLFF. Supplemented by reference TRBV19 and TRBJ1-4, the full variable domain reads DGGITQSPKYLFRKEGQNVTLSCEQNLNHDAMYWYRQDPGQGLRLIYYSQIVNDFQKGDIAEGYSVSREKKESFPLTVTSAQKNPTAFYLCASSMLTAAIATNEKLFFGSGTQLSVL.

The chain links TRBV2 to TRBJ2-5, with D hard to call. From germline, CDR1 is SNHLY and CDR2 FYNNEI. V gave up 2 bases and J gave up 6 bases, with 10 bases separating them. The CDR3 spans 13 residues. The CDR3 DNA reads TGTGCCAGCAGTGAATATGGGCAGCAGACCCAGTACTTC. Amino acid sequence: CASSEYGQQTQYF.

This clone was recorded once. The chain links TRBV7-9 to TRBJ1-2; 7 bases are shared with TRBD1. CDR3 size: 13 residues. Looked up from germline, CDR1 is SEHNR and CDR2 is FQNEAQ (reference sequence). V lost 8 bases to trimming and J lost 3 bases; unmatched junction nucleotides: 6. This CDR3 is CASRGDRDYGYTF. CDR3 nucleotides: TGTGCCAGCCGGGGCGACAGGGACTATGGCTACACCTTC.

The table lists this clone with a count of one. CDR3 residues: CASAPGQGGEKLFF. The CDR3 coding sequence is TGCGCCAGCGCCCCGGGACAGGGCGGTGAAAAACTGTTTTTT. The gene calls are TRBV5-1 and TRBJ1-4, with TRBD1 identical over 9 bases. Trimming took 7 bases from V and 7 from J; bases not matched to a gene: 8. The length of the CDR3 is 14 residues. CDR1 and CDR2 (germline): SGHRS, YFSETQ.

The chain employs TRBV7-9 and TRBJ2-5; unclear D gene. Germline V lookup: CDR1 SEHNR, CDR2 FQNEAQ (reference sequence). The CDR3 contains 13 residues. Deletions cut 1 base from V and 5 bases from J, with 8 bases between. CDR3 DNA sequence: TGTGCCAGCAGCTTAGTACAGATGGAGACCCAGTACTTC. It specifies CASSLVQMETQYF.

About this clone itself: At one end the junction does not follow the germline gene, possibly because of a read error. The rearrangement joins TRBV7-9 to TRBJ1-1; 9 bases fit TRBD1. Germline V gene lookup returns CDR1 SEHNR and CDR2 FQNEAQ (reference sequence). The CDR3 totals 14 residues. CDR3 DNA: TGTTCCAGCAGCTCCCCGACAGGGGGCACTGAAGCTTTCTTT. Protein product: CSSSSPTGGTEAFF.

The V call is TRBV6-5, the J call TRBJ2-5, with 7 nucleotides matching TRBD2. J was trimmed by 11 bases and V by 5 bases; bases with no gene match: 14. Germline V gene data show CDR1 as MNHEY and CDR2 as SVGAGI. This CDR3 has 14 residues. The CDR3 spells CASSTGGGWNVQYF. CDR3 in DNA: TGTGCCAGCAGTACTGGGGGGGGGTGGAACGTGCAGTACTTC.

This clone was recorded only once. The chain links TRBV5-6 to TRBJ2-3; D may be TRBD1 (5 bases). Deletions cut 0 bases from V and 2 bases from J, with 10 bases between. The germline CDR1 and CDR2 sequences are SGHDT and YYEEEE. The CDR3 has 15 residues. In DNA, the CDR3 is TGTGCCAGCAGCTTGGACTGGGGCTTCACAGATACGCAGTATTTT. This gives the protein CASSLDWGFTDTQYF.

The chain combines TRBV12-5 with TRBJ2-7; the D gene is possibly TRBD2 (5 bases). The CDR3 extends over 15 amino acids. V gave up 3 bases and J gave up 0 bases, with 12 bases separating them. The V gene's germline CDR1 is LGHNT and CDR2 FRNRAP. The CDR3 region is CASGLESGISYEQYV. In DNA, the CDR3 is TGTGCTAGTGGTTTAGAATCGGGAATCTCCTACGAGCAGTACGTC.

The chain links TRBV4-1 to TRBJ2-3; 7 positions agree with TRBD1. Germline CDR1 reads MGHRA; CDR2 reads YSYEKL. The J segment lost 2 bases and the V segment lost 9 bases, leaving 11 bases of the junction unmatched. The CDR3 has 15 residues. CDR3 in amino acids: CASHAGTVPTDTQYF. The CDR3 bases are TGCGCCAGTCACGCCGGGACAGTCCCCACAGATACGCAGTATTTT.

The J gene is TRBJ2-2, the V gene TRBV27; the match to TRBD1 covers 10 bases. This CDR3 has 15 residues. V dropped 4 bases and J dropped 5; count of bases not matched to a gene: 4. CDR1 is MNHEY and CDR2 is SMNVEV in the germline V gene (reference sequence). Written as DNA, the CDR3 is TGTGCCAGCAGTTCCCCGGGACAGGGGACCGGGGAGCTGTTTTTT. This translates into CASSSPGQGTGELFF.

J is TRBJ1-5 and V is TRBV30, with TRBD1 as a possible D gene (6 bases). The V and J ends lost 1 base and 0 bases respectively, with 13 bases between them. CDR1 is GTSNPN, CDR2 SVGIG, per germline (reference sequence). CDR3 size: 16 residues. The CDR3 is CAWSETGRYSNQPQHF. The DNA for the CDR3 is TGTGCCTGGAGTGAGACAGGAAGATATAGCAATCAGCCCCAGCATTTT.

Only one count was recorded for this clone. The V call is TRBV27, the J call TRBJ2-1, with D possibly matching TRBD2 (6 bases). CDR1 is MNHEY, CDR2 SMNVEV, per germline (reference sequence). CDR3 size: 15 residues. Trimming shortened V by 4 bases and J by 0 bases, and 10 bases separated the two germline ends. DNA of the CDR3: TGTGCCAGCAGTTATCTAGCGAGCTCCTACAATGAGCAGTTCTTC. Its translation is CASSYLASSYNEQFF.

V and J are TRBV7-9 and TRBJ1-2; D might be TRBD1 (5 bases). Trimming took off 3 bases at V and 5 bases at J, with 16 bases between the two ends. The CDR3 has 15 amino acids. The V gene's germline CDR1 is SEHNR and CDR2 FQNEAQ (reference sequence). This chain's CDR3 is CASSFSPTDRYGYTF. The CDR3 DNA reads TGTGCCAGCAGCTTTTCCCCGACAGACCGTTATGGCTACACCTTC.

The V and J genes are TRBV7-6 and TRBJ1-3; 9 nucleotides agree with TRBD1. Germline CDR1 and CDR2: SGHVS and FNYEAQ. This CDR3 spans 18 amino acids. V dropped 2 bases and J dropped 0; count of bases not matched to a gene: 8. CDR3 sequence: CASSLIGTGSYSGNTIYF. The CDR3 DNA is TGTGCCAGCAGCTTAATAGGGACAGGGTCGTACTCTGGAAACACCATATATTTT.

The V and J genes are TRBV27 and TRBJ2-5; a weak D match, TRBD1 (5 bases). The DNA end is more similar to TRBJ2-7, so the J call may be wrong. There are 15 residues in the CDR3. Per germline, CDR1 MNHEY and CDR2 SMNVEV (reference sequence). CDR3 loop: CASSLSGHGPYEQYF. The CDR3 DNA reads TGTGCCAGCAGTTTATCAGGACACGGCCCTTACGAGCAGTACTTC.

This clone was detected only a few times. The CDR3 DNA is TGTGCCAGCAGCTTAGACTCGGGGGAATCTACTGAAGCTTTCTTT. Its protein product is CASSLDSGESTEAFF. The V call is TRBV7-9, the J call TRBJ1-1; a possible D gene is TRBD1 (5 bases). Germline V gene lookup returns CDR1 SEHNR and CDR2 FQNEAQ (reference sequence). The CDR3 covers 15 residues. Trimming stripped 1 base from V and 5 bases from J, with 14 bases between.

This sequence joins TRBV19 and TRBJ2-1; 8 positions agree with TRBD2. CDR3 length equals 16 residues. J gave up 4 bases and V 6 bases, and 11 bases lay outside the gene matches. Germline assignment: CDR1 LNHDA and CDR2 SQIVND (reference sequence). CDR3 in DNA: TGTGCCAGTAGCTCCCCCGCGGGAGGAGCTTACAATGAGCAGTTCTTC. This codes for CASSSPAGGAYNEQFF.

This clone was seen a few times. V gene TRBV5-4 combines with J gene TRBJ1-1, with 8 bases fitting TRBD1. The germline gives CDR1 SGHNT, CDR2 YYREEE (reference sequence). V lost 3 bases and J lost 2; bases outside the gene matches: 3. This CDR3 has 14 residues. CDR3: CASSSQGANTEAFF. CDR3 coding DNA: TGTGCCAGCAGCTCTCAGGGGGCCAACACTGAAGCTTTCTTT.

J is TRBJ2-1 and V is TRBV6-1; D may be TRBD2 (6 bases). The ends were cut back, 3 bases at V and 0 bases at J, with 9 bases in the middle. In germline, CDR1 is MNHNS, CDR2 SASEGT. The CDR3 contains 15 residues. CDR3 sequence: CASSDGRNSYNEQFF. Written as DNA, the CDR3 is TGTGCCAGCAGTGACGGGAGAAACTCCTACAATGAGCAGTTCTTC.